The 25 T cell receptor beta chains listed next were all sequenced from one sample in a study of ipilimumab plus nivolumab after autologous stem cell transplantation. The table came from immunoSEQ multiplex PCR; TCRdb's copy has only in-frame clones and leaves some out. This repertoire shows about 10,000 clones, 60% to 80% found once; its top ten account for around 21%. Material: PBMCs, obtained in a trial of ipilimumab plus nivolumab as post-transplant consolidation. The receptors originated from a female donor with multiple myeloma.

CDR3 sequence: CASRQGNLETQYF. The CDR3 nucleotides read TGTGCCAGCAGACAGGGTAATTTAGAGACCCAGTACTTC. The chain links TRBV7-2 to TRBJ2-5; D is possibly TRBD1 (6 bases). The CDR3 has 13 amino acids. Trimming took 6 bases from V and 4 from J, leaving 12 bases between them. Germline assignment: CDR1 SGHTA and CDR2 FQGNSA.

This clone showed up just a few times. This chain links TRBV2 with TRBJ1-4; no clear D. Germline assignment: CDR1 SNHLY and CDR2 FYNNEI. V lost 3 bases and J lost 15, with 17 bases in between. The CDR3 loop spans 13 amino acids. The CDR3 spells CASSEWRGWRLFF. The DNA of the CDR3 is TGTGCCAGCAGTGAGTGGAGAGGATGGAGGTTGTTTTTT. Combining the CDR3 with reference TRBV2 and TRBJ1-4 gives the whole variable domain EPEVTQTPSHQVTQMGQEVILRCVPISNHLYFYWYRQILGQKVEFLVSFYNNEISEKSEIFDDQFSVERPDGSNFTLKIRSTKLEDSAMYFCASSEWRGWRLFFGSGTQLSVL.

By its share, this clone is medium-sized. This rearrangement joins TRBV10-1 to TRBJ2-7; D is unresolved. V lost 2 bases to trimming and J lost 7 bases, with 15 bases between them. This CDR3 has 14 amino acids. Germline V gene sequence: CDR1 WNHNN, CDR2 SYGVQD (reference sequence). Here the CDR3 reads CASSERTDLGEQYF. As DNA, the CDR3 is TGCGCCAGCAGTGAGAGAACCGACCTAGGGGAGCAGTACTTC.

This sequence joins TRBV19 and TRBJ1-2, with D possibly being TRBD1 (6 bases). V was trimmed by 4 bases and J by 1 base, leaving 13 bases between them. The CDR3 consists of 15 residues. Germline V lookup: CDR1 LNHDA, CDR2 SQIVND (reference sequence). In nucleotides, the CDR3 is TGTGCCAGTAGTAGGACAGCAGGATTTAACTATGGCTACACCTTC. It specifies CASSRTAGFNYGYTF.

The CDR3 DNA is TGTGCCAGCTGGGACTCGGGCAGGGGAGACTATGGCTACACCTTC. The encoded protein is CASWDSGRGDYGYTF. The chain employs TRBV19 and TRBJ1-2; TRBD1 is a possible D gene (6 bases). Germline V gene sequence: CDR1 LNHDA, CDR2 SQIVND (reference sequence). The V end was cut by 9 bases, the J end by 3 bases, with 20 bases between. CDR3 length equals 15 residues.

This chain joins TRBV7-2 and TRBJ2-7; 11 nucleotides align to TRBD2. Per germline, CDR1 SGHTA and CDR2 FQGNSA. V dropped 5 bases and J dropped 6; count of bases not matched to a gene: 9. CDR3 length equals 15 residues. CDR3 in DNA: TGTGCCAGCAGCACCGCACTAGCGGGAGTAAGCGAGCAGTACTTC. This codes for CASSTALAGVSEQYF.

A few counts support this clone. This CDR3 is also generated by other DNA sequences in the sample. This chain connects TRBV19 to TRBJ1-1; D is possibly TRBD1 (5 bases). The V gene's germline CDR1 is LNHDA and CDR2 SQIVND (reference sequence). The CDR3 totals 14 residues. Trimming removed 5 bases from V and 1 base from J, with 11 bases in between. CDR3 sequence reads: CASSPGGTNTEAFF. In DNA form, the CDR3 reads TGTGCCAGTAGTCCCGGGGGAACGAACACTGAAGCTTTCTTT.

This clone was seen a handful of times. The chain employs TRBV6-4 and TRBJ1-5; a weak D match, TRBD1 (6 bases). CDR3 size: 15 residues. Germline V gene lookup returns CDR1 MRHNA and CDR2 SNTAGT. V was clipped by 3 bases and J by 7 bases, with 16 bases between them. The chain's CDR3 is CASSELAGAMQPQHF. The CDR3 DNA sequence: TGTGCCAGCAGTGAATTAGCAGGGGCAATGCAGCCCCAGCATTTT.

This chain joins TRBV5-1 and TRBJ2-6; the D gene is possibly TRBD1 (5 bases). Trimming took 0 bases from V and 0 from J, leaving 10 bases between them. This CDR3 is built from 17 residues. In germline, CDR1 is SGHRS, CDR2 YFSETQ. CDR3 residues: CASSLAPQGSGANVLTF. In DNA, the CDR3 is TGCGCCAGCAGCTTGGCCCCTCAGGGCTCTGGGGCCAACGTCCTGACTTTC.

This clone appeared once. The genes are TRBV5-1 and TRBJ2-1; weak D call: TRBD2 (6 bases). Trimming shortened V by 1 base and J by 6 bases, and 14 bases separated the two germline ends. The length of the CDR3 is 15 residues. Germline V lookup: CDR1 SGHRS, CDR2 YFSETQ. The CDR3 reads CASSLKREPGNEQFF. CDR3 nucleotide sequence: TGCGCCAGCAGCTTGAAACGGGAGCCGGGCAATGAGCAGTTCTTC.

The chain links TRBV29-1 to TRBJ2-7; D might be TRBD2 (6 bases). Trimming stripped 1 base from V and 3 bases from J, with 10 bases between. The CDR3 is made up of 13 amino acids. Germline V gene data show CDR1 as SQVTM and CDR2 as ANQGSEA. CDR3 in amino acids: CSVEVMGGYEQYF. The CDR3 bases are TGCAGCGTTGAAGTGATGGGGGGCTACGAGCAGTACTTC.

The J gene is TRBJ2-5, the V gene TRBV5-1; 9 bases agree with TRBD1. The CDR3 extends over 16 amino acids. CDR1 and CDR2 (germline): SGHRS, YFSETQ. Trimming took 5 bases from V and 4 from J; bases not matched to a gene: 12. This CDR3 reads CASRPKQGQGIETQYF. DNA of the CDR3: TGCGCCAGCAGACCAAAACAGGGACAGGGTATAGAGACCCAGTACTTC.

This clone was observed once. The chain links TRBV11-2 to TRBJ2-1; perhaps TRBD2 as D (6 bases). CDR1 is SGHAT, CDR2 FQNNGV, per germline. This CDR3 is built from 15 residues. V gave up 4 bases and J gave up 0 bases, with 10 bases separating them. The CDR3 protein is CASSSRTNSYNEQFF. The CDR3 DNA reads TGTGCCAGCAGCTCGCGGACTAACTCCTACAATGAGCAGTTCTTC.

The chain links TRBV11-2 to TRBJ2-3; 10 bases fit TRBD1. Unmatched junction bases numbered 9, after V lost 5 bases and J lost 4 bases. The CDR3 contains 16 residues. CDR1 is SGHAT and CDR2 is FQNNGV in the germline V gene. CDR3 residues: CASSLETGGVADTQYF. The CDR3 nucleotides read TGTGCCAGCAGCCTGGAGACAGGGGGCGTCGCAGATACGCAGTATTTT.

This rearrangement joins TRBV2 to TRBJ1-4; tentatively, D is TRBD1 (5 bases). Trimming shortened V by 4 bases and J by 0 bases, and 9 bases separated the two germline ends. The germline V gene encodes CDR1 SNHLY and CDR2 FYNNEI. The CDR3 contains 15 residues. This CDR3 reads CASSGQPATNEKLFF. The CDR3 DNA is TGTGCCAGCAGTGGACAGCCTGCAACTAATGAAAAACTGTTTTTT.

This clone was detected once. The chain carries TRBV10-1 and TRBJ1-5; D remains ambiguous. Deletions cut 0 bases from V and 2 bases from J, with 5 bases between. The length of the CDR3 is 14 residues. Per the germline V gene, CDR1 is WNHNN and CDR2 is SYGVQD (reference sequence). The CDR3 spells CASSESRGNQPQHF. CDR3 nucleotides: TGCGCCAGCAGTGAGTCGAGGGGCAATCAGCCCCAGCATTTT.

In this sample, this clone turned up a few times. The genes are TRBV19 and TRBJ1-5, with 9 nucleotides matching TRBD1. CDR3 length: 15 amino acids. Germline V gene sequence: CDR1 LNHDA, CDR2 SQIVND (reference sequence). The V gene end was trimmed by 7 bases and the J gene end by 1 base; junction bases not matched to a gene: 5. The CDR3 is CASNIGQGSNQPQHF. The DNA for the CDR3 is TGTGCCAGTAATATCGGACAGGGGAGCAATCAGCCCCAGCATTTT.

The chain has TRBV5-1 and TRBJ1-5; unclear D gene. The V end was cut by 0 bases, the J end by 3 bases, with 4 bases between. The CDR3 is 13 residues long. The germline gives CDR1 SGHRS, CDR2 YFSETQ. CDR3 bases: TGCGCCAGCAGCTTGGGGACCAATCAGCCCCAGCATTTT. Translated, it gives CASSLGTNQPQHF.

The rearrangement joins TRBV7-3 to TRBJ2-1, with 9 bases aligning to TRBD2. The CDR3 totals 15 residues. CDR1 SGHTA and CDR2 FQGTGA come from the germline V gene. J was trimmed by 5 bases and V by 1 base; bases with no gene match: 3. This chain's CDR3 is CASSLMASGNNEQFF. CDR3 DNA: TGTGCCAGCAGCTTAATGGCTAGCGGGAACAATGAGCAGTTCTTC.

The gene calls are TRBV15 and TRBJ1-4, with TRBD1 as a possible D gene (5 bases). Trimming removed 5 bases at V and 1 base at J, with 8 bases between. Germline V gene lookup returns CDR1 LNHNV and CDR2 YYDKDF (reference sequence). The CDR3 covers 14 residues. The CDR3 coding sequence is TGTGCCACCAGCTTGGGGGGAACTAATGAAAAACTGTTTTTT. Translating gives CATSLGGTNEKLFF.

The table lists this clone with a few counts. V and J are TRBV2 and TRBJ2-5; 9 bases map to TRBD2. Germline CDR1 and CDR2: SNHLY and FYNNEI. The CDR3 covers 15 residues. The trim removed 4 bases at V and 3 bases at J, leaving 6 bases unmatched. CDR3 residues: CASSGGGGAEETQYF. CDR3 bases: TGTGCCAGCAGTGGGGGCGGGGGGGCAGAAGAGACCCAGTACTTC.

The chain recombines TRBV7-9 with TRBJ2-7; 8 positions agree with TRBD1. J lost 4 bases, V lost 5 bases, and 7 bases had no gene match. The CDR3 has 14 amino acids. CDR1 is SEHNR and CDR2 is FQNEAQ in the germline V gene (reference sequence). As DNA, the CDR3 is TGTGCCAGCAGCCCCTGGACAGGGTTGTACGAGCAGTACTTC. This codes for CASSPWTGLYEQYF.

J is TRBJ2-1 and V is TRBV27; no clear D. V was cut by 5 bases and J by 0 bases, with 11 bases left in between. The CDR3 length is 15 residues. Germline CDR1 is MNHEY and CDR2 is SMNVEV (reference sequence). CDR3 protein: CASSPSKSSYNEQFF. As DNA, the CDR3 is TGTGCCAGCAGTCCAAGCAAGAGCTCCTACAATGAGCAGTTCTTC.

This clone was observed a handful of times. The V call is TRBV27, the J call TRBJ1-6, with no clear D. V dropped 3 bases and J dropped 9 bases, with 9 bases sitting between them. Germline values: CDR1 MNHEY, CDR2 SMNVEV (reference sequence). The CDR3 runs to 13 residues. CDR3 in amino acids: CASSFPGGSPLHF. As DNA, the CDR3 is TGTGCCAGCAGTTTTCCGGGAGGTTCACCCCTCCACTTT.

A note on this clone: Other DNA variants within this sample encode the same CDR3. The chain carries TRBV7-9 and TRBJ2-1; TRBD2 agrees at 16 bases. CDR3 length: 17 amino acids. Losses at the gene ends were 5 bases for V and 6 bases for J; bases not matched to a gene: 7. Germline CDR1 reads SEHNR; CDR2 reads FQNEAQ (reference sequence). CDR3 in amino acids: CASSRGLAGGPGNEQFF. The CDR3 coding sequence is TGTGCCAGCAGCAGGGGACTAGCGGGAGGGCCCGGCAATGAGCAGTTCTTC.